Here is one T cell receptor beta chain with its context. The record originates from a study of blood T cell repertoires in COVID-19. Overall study: The United States, Italy and Spain provided the acute and convalescent COVID-19 samples. PBMCs, B-cell-depleted T cells, or T cells provided the cDNA or gDNA that made up the material.

Profiling relied on immunoSEQ multiplex PCR, and the TCRdb table lists in-frame clones only, not all of them. The sample includes a few hundred thousand clones, about 92% of them seen just once. The participants were between about 18 and 90 years old and came from about two dozen US areas. Categorization into cohorts depended on clinical history that participants reported. V lost 0 bases and J lost 9, with 19 bases in between. The germline gives CDR1 SGDLS, CDR2 YYNGEE. CDR3 size: 17 residues. This sequence joins TRBV9 and TRBJ1-6, with D possibly TRBD1 on 6 matching bases. The origin of this receptor is a woman aged 30 to 39 who had recovered from COVID-19. Sequencing input: PBMCs or T cells enriched from blood (not recorded which). The CDR3 loop reads CASSVEGHPGKGSPLHF. CDR3 coding DNA: TGTGCCAGCAGCGTAGAGGGACACCCGGGGAAGGGTTCACCCCTCCACTTT.